Below, one T cell receptor beta chain is given with its context. This clonotype was found a few times. There is no known antigen for this receptor. The record has no base qualities; no much larger clone is one base away. This was a case-control study nested in a cohort of healthcare workers in London, UK, who had nasopharyngeal swab PCR tests and blood samples taken every week. Healthcare workers were recruited during the week of the UK lockdown, between 23 and 31 March 2020, and followed weekly for up to roughly 15 weeks. This sample was taken from a study of early T cells in non-severe SARS-CoV-2 infection (dated by TCRdb to the early 2020s). For context, the study as a whole: Bulk RNA from unsorted whole blood was used for TCR sequencing, so alpha and beta chains could not be paired.

The investigation overall reported the following: Matching against VDJdb was skewed toward anti-spike CD8 responses, likely underestimated virus-specific expansions, and missed private and CD4 specificities.

Library method: 5' RACE. The sequencing machine was a NextSeq 500. Unique molecular identifiers were attached to individual cDNA molecules in the TCR library protocol so that sequencing error and PCR bias could be corrected. Sequencing covered both TCR alpha and beta chains, and within each sample the abundances of alpha and beta sequences were tightly co-correlated. Per the authors' processing: Decombinator V4 was used to annotate the V gene, J gene and CDR3 of the TCR sequences. Expanded TCRs were defined as changing significantly between any two time points under a Poisson model with p below 0.0001. TCR abundances were normalised to the total number of TCRs sequenced per sample and expressed as counts per million. VDJdb, accessed 1 November 2021, was searched for CMV, EBV and SARS-CoV-2 annotated TCRs, with TCRs annotated for multiple antigens excluded. Starting from the raw public reads, TCRdb applied fastp trimming at Q25, assembled clones with MiXCR and retained in-frame beta chains. Identical CDR3 protein sequences are pooled into one entry, listed with their most common genes and DNA. The V and J calls here are based on TCRdb, not the publication. This sample comprises about 60,000 distinct CDR3 sequences, 9.5% to 15% of them detected only once. The top ten hold roughly a tenth of the sample.

The TCR comes from an adult who was a healthcare worker with PCR-confirmed SARS-CoV-2 infection or an uninfected control (not recorded which). The source material was whole blood.

CDR3 reads: CASSRTSGTDTQYF. The nucleotide sequence is TGTGCCAGCAGCCGAACTAGCGGCACAGATACGCAGTATTTT. The chain employs TRBV7-2 and TRBJ2-3; 7 middle bases align to TRBD2. Compared with germline, V lacks 5 bases and J lacks 1 base; bases without a gene match: 3. CDR1 SGHTA and CDR2 FQGNSA were looked up in the germline V gene. From cysteine to phenylalanine, the CDR3 is 14 amino acids long. Here the CDR3 DNA is all that survives: 42 bases in frame from base 1.